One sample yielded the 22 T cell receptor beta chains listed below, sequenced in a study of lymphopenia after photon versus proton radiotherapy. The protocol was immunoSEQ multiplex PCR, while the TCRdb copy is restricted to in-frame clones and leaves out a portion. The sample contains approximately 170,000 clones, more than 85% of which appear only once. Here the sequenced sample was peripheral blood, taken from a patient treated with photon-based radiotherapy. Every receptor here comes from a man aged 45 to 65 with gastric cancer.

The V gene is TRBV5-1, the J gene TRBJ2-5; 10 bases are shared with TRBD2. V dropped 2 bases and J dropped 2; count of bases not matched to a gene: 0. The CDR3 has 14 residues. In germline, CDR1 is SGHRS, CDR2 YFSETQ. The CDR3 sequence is CASSLLAGQETQYF. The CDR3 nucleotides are TGCGCCAGCAGCTTACTAGCGGGGCAAGAGACCCAGTACTTC.

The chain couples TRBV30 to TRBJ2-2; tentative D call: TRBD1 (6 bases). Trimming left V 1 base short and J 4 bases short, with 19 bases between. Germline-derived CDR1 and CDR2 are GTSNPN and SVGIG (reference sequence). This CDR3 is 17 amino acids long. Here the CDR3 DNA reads TGTGCCTGGAGTGGATTGACAGGTGGTATGAGCACCGGGGAGCTGTTTTTT. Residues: CAWSGLTGGMSTGELFF.

Here the CDR3 reads CASSPKLTGELFF. DNA of the CDR3: TGTGCCAGCTCACCAAAACTTACCGGGGAGCTGTTTTTT. V usage is TRBV18 and J usage is TRBJ2-2; unclear D gene. CDR1 is KGHSH, CDR2 LQKENI, per germline. The germline V and J ends were trimmed by 2 bases and 5 bases, with 6 bases remaining between them. The CDR3 sequence is 13 residues long.

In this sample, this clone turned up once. As DNA, the CDR3 is TGTGCCACCAGCAGAGAAGTACTAGCGGGAGTAAACACCGGGGAGCTGTTTTTT. Its translation is CATSREVLAGVNTGELFF. The chain employs TRBV15 and TRBJ2-2, with 11 bases that match TRBD2. V lost 0 bases and J lost 2; bases outside the gene matches: 5. CDR1 LNHNV and CDR2 YYDKDF come from the germline V gene (reference sequence). The CDR3 is made up of 18 amino acids.

As DNA, the CDR3 is TGTGCCAGCTCACCCCCGGACAGGGGGCGCGAGCAGTACTTC. Translation: CASSPPDRGREQYF. The V gene is TRBV18, the J gene TRBJ2-7; 11 bases are shared with TRBD1. Germline CDR1 reads KGHSH; CDR2 reads LQKENI. V shed 3 bases and J 6 bases; nucleotides not matched to a gene: 4. This CDR3 has 14 amino acids.

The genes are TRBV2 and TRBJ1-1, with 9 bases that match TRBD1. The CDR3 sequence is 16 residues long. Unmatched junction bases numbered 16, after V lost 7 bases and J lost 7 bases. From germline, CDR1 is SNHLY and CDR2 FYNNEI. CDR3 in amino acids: CASNEQGTGIKGEAFF. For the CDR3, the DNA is TGTGCCAGCAACGAACAGGGGACAGGGATTAAAGGTGAAGCTTTCTTT.

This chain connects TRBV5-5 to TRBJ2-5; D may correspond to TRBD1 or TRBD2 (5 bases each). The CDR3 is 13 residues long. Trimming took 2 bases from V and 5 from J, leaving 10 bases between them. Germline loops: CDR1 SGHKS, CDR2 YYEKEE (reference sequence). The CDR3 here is CASSFRGTETQYF. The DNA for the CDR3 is TGTGCCAGCAGCTTTCGAGGGACCGAGACCCAGTACTTC. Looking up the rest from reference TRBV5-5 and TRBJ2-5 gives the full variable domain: DAGVTQSPTHLIKTRGQQVTLRCSPISGHKSVSWYQQVLGQGPQFIFQYYEKEERGRGNFPDRFSARQFPNYSSELNVNALLLGDSALYLCASSFRGTETQYFGPGTRLLVL.

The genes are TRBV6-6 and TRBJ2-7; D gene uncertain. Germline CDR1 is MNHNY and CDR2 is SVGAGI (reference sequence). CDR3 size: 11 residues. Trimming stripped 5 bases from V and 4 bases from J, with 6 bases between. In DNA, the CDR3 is TGTGCCAGCAGTCTTACATACGAGCAGTACTTC. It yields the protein CASSLTYEQYF.

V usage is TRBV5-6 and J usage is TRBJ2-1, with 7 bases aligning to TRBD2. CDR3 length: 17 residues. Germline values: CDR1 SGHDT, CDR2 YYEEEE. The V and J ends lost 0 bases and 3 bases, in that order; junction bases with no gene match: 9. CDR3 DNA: TGTGCCAGCAGCTTGGCCGGGTGGGAGGGGCTCTACAATGAGCAGTTCTTC. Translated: CASSLAGWEGLYNEQFF.

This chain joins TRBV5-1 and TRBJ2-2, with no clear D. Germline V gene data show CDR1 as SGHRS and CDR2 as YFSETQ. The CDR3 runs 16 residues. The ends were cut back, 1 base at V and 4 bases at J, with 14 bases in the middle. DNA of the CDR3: TGCGCCAGCAGCTTGAGAATCAGTTCCATCACCGGGGAGCTGTTTTTT. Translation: CASSLRISSITGELFF.

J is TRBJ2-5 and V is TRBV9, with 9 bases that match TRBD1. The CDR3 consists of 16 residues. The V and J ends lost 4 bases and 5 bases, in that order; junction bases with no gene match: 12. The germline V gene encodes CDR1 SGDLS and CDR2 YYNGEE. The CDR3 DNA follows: TGTGCCAGCAGCCCCCGGACAGGGGATAGTGTGGAGACCCAGTACTTC. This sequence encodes CASSPRTGDSVETQYF.

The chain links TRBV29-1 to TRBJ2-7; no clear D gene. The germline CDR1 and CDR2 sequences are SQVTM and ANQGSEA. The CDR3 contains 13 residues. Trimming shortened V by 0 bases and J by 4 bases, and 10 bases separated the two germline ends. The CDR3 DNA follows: TGCAGCGTTGAAGATCAAAAGGGTTACGAGCAGTACTTC. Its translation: CSVEDQKGYEQYF.

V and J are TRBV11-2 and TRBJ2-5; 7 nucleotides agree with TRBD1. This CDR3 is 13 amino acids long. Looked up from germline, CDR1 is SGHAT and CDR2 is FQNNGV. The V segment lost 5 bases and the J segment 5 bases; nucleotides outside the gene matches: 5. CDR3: CASSPDRAETQYF. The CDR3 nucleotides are TGTGCCAGCAGCCCCGACAGGGCGGAGACCCAGTACTTC.

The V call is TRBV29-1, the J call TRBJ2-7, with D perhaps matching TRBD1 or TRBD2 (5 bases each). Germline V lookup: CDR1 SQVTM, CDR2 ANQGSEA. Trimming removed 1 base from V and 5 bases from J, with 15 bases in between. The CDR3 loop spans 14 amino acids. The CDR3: CSVEGGRGKDEQYF. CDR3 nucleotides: TGCAGCGTTGAAGGGGGGAGAGGAAAAGACGAGCAGTACTTC.

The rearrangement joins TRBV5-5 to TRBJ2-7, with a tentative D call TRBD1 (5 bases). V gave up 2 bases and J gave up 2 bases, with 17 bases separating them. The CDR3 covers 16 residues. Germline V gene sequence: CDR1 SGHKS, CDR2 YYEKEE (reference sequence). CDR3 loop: CASSFVAGQTTYEQYF. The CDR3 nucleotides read TGTGCCAGCAGCTTTGTAGCTGGACAAACAACCTACGAGCAGTACTTC.

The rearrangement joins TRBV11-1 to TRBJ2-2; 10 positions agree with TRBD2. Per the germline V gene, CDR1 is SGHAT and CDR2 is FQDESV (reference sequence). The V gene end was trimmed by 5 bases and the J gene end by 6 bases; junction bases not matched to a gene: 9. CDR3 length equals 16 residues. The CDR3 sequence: CASSPQSGREAGELFF. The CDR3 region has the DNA TGTGCCAGCAGCCCGCAAAGCGGGAGGGAGGCCGGGGAGCTGTTTTTT.

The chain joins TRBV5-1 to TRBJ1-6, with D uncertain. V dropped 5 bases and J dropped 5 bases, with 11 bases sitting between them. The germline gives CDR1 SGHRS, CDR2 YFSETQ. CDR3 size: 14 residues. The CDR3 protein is CASSSGLHNSPLHF. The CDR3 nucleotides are TGCGCCAGCAGTTCCGGGCTCCATAATTCACCCCTCCACTTT.

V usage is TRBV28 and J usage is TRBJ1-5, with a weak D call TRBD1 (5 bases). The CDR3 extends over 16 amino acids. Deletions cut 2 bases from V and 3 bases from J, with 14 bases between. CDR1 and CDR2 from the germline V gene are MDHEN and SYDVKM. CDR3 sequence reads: CASSLPAQELNQPQHF. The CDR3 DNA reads TGTGCCAGCAGTTTACCGGCACAGGAACTCAATCAGCCCCAGCATTTT.

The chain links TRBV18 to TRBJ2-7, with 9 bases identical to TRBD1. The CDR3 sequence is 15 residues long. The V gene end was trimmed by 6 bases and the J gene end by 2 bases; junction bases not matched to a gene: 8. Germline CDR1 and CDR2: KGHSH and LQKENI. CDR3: CASSLTGTGTYEQYF. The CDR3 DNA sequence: TGTGCCAGCTCCCTCACCGGGACAGGGACCTACGAGCAGTACTTC.

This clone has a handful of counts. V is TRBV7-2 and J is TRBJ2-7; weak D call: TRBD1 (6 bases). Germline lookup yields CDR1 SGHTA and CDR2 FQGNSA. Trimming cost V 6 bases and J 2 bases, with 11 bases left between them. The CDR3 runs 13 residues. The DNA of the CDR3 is TGTGCCAGCAGATTTACAGGGACCTACGAGCAGTACTTC. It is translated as CASRFTGTYEQYF.

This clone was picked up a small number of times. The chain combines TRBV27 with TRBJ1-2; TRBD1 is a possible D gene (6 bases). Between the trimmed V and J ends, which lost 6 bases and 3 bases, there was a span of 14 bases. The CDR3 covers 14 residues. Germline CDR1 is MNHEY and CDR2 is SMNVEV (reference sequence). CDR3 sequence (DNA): TGTGCCAGCAGGGTTCGGGGGGCGGACTATGGCTACACCTTC. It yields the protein CASRVRGADYGYTF.

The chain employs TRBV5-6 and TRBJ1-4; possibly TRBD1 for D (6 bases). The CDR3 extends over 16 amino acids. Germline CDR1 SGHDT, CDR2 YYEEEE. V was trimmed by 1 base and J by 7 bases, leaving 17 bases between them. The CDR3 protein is CASSLYPAGDGEKLFF. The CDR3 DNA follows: TGTGCCAGCAGCTTGTACCCGGCAGGGGATGGTGAAAAACTGTTTTTT.